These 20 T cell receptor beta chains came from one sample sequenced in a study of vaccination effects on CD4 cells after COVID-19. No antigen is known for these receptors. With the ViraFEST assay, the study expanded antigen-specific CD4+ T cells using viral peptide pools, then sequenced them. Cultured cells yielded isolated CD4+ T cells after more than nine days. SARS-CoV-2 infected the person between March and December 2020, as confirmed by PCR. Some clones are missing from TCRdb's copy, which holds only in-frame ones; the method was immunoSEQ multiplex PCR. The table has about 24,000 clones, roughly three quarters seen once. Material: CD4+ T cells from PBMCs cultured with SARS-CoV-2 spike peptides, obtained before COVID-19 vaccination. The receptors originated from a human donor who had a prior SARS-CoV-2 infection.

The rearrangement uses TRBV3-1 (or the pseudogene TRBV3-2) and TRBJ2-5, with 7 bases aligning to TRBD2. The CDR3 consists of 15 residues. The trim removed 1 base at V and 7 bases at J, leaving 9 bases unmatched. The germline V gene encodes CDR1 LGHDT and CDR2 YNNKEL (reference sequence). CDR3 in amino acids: CASSQGLAESGTQYF. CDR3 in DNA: TGTGCCAGCAGCCAAGGGCTAGCGGAATCTGGGACCCAGTACTTC.

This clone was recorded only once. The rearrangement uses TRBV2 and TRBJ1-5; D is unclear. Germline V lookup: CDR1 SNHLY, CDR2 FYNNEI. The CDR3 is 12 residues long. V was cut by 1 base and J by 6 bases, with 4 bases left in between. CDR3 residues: CASSEVGQPQHF. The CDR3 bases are TGTGCCAGCAGTGAAGTCGGTCAGCCCCAGCATTTT.

The CDR3 nucleotides are TGTGCCAGCAGTCGACAGGGAGGGATCCAGTACTTC. This sequence encodes CASSRQGGIQYF. The chain combines TRBV12-3 or TRBV12-4 with TRBJ2-5; D may match TRBD1 or TRBD2 (7 bases each). V dropped 5 bases and J dropped 10 bases, with 14 bases sitting between them. The CDR3 contains 12 residues.

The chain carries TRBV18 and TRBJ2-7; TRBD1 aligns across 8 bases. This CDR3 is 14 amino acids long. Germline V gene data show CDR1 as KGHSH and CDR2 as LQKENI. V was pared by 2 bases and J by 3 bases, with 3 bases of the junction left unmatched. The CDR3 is CASSPGTGDYEQYF. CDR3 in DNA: TGTGCCAGCTCACCAGGGACAGGCGACTACGAGCAGTACTTC.

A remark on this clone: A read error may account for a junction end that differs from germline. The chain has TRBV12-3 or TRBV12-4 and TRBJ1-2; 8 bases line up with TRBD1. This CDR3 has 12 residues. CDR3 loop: CASSNNRGAPSF. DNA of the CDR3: TGTGCCAGCAGTAACAACAGGGGGGCCCCCTCCTTC.

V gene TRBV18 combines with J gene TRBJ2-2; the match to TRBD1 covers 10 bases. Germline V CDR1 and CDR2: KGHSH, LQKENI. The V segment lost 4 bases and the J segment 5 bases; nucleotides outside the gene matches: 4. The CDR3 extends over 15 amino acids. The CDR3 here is CASSLRTGGTGELFF. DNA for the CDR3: TGTGCCAGCTCACTCAGGACAGGGGGGACCGGGGAGCTGTTTTTT.

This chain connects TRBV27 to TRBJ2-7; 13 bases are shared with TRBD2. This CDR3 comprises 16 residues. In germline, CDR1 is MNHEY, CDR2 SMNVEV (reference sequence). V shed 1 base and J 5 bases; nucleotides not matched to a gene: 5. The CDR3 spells CASSLYSGLAGDEQYF. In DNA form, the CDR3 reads TGTGCCAGCAGTTTATACTCAGGACTAGCGGGAGACGAGCAGTACTTC.

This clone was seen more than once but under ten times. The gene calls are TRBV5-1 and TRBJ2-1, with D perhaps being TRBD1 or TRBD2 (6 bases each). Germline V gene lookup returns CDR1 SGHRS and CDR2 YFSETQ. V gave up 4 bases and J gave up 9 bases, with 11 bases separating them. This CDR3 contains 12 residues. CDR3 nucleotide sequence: TGCGCCAGCAGCCGGAGGGGGGCTGAGCAGTTCTTC. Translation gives CASSRRGAEQFF. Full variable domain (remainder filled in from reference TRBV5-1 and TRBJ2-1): KAGVTQTPRYLIKTRGQQVTLSCSPISGHRSVSWYQQTPGQGLQFLFEYFSETQRNKGNFPGRFSGRQFSNSRSEMNVSTLELGDSALYLCASSRRGAEQFFGPGTRLTVL.

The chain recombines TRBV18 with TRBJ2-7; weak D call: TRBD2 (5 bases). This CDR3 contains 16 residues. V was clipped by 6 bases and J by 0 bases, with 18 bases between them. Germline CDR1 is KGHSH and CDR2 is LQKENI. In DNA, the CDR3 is TGTGCCAGCTCTGGGTATTGGGCTAGCAGCTCCTACGAGCAGTACTTC. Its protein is CASSGYWASSSYEQYF. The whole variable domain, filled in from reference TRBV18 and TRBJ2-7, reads NAGVMQNPRHLVRRRGQEARLRCSPMKGHSHVYWYRQLPEEGLKFMVYLQKENIIDESGMPKERFSAEFPKEGPSILRIQQVVRGDSAAYFCASSGYWASSSYEQYFGPGTRLTVT.

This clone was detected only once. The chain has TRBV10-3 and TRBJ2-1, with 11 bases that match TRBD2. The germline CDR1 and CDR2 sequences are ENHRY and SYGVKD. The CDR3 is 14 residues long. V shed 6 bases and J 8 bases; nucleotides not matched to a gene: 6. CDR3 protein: CAISLAGGTDEQFF. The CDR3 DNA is TGTGCCATCAGCCTAGCGGGAGGAACCGATGAGCAGTTCTTC.

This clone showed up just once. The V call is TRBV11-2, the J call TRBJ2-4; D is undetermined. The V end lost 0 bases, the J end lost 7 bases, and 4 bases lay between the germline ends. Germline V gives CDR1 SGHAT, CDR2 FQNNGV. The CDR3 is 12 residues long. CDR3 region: CASSLESNIQYF. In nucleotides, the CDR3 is TGTGCCAGCAGCTTAGAGTCTAACATTCAGTACTTC.

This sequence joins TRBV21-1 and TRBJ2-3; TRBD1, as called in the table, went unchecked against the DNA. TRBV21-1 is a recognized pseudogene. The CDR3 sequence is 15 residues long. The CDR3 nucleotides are TGTGCCAGCAGCAAATTTCACAGTAGCACAGATACGCAGTATTTT. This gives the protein CASSKFHSSTDTQYF.

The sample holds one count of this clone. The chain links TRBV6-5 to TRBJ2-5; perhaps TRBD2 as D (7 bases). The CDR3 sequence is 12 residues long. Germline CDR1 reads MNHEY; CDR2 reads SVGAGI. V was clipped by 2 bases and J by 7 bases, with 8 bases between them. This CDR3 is CASSYGGATQYF. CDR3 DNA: TGTGCCAGCAGTTACGGGGGGGCGACCCAGTACTTC.

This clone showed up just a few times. The CDR3 nucleotides are TGTGCCAGCAGCGTACAGGGGAACACCATATATTTT. Residues: CASSVQGNTIYF. The rearrangement uses TRBV9 and TRBJ1-3; possibly TRBD1 for D (6 bases). The CDR3 covers 12 residues. Germline V gene data show CDR1 as SGDLS and CDR2 as YYNGEE. Trimming cost V 1 base and J 7 bases, with 6 bases left between them.

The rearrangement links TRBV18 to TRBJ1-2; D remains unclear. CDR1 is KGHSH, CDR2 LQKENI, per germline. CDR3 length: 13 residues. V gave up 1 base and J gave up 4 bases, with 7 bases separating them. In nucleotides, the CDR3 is TGTGCCAGCTCACCACAGGATGCCTATGGCTACACCTTC. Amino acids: CASSPQDAYGYTF.

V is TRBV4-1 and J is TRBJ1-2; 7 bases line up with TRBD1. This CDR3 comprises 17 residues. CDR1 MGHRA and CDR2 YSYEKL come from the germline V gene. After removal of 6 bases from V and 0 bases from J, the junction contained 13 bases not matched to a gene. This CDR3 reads CASSQSAGQISNYGYTF. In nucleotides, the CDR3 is TGCGCCAGCAGTCAATCCGCGGGACAGATATCTAACTATGGCTACACCTTC.

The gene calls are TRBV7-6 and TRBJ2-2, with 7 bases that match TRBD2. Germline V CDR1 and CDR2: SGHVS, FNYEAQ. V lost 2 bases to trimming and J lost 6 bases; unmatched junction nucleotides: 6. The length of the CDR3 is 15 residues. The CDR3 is CASSLLQGGAGELFF. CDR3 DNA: TGTGCCAGCAGCTTATTGCAGGGAGGGGCCGGGGAGCTGTTTTTT.

The CDR3 nucleotides read TGTGCCAGCAGCTCGAATAGCGGGGATACGCAGTATTTT. This translates into CASSSNSGDTQYF. V usage is TRBV7-9 and J usage is TRBJ2-3; 7 bases align to TRBD2. CDR3 size: 13 residues. CDR1 SEHNR and CDR2 FQNEAQ come from the germline V gene (reference sequence). V shed 4 bases, J shed 6 bases, and the junction held 4 bases outside the gene matches.

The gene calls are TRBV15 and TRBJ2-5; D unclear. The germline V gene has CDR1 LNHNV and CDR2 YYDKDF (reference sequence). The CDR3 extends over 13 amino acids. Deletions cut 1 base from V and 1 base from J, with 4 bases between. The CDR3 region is CATSRAPQETQYF. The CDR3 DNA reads TGTGCCACCAGCAGAGCCCCCCAAGAGACCCAGTACTTC.

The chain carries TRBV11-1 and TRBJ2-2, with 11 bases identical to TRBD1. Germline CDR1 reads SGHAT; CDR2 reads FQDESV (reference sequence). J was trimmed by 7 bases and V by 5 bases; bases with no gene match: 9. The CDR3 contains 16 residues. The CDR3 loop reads CASSHRTGGSGGELFF. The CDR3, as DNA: TGTGCCAGCAGCCATCGGACAGGGGGCAGCGGCGGGGAGCTGTTTTTT.